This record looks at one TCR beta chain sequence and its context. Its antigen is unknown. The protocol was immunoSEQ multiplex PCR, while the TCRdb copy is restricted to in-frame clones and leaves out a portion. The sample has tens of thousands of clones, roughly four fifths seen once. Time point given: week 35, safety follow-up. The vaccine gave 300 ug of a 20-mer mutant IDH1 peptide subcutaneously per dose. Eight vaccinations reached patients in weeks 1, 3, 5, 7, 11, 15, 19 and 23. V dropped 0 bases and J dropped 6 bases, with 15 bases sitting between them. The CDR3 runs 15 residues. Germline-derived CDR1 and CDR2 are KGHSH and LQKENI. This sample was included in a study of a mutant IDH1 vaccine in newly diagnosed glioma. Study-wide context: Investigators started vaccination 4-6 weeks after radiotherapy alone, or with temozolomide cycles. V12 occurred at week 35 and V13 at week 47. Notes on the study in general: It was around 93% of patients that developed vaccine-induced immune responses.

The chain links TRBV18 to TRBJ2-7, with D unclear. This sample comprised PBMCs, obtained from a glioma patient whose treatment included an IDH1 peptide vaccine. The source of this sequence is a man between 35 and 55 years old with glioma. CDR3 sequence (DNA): TGTGCCAGCTCACCACCGTCCGGGCTCCCCAGCGAGCAGTACTTC. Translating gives CASSPPSGLPSEQYF.